The rows below give T cell receptor beta chains drawn from one sample of a study of blood T cell repertoires in COVID-19. The protocol was immunoSEQ multiplex PCR, while the TCRdb copy is restricted to in-frame clones and leaves out a portion. The sample carries over 300,000 clones, over 70% recorded once. The sequenced material came from peripheral blood. Every receptor here comes from a woman aged 45-60 years with acute or convalescent COVID-19. The CDR3 runs from the conserved cysteine through the conserved F or W. D genes are given only for firm matches. Clone size, where shown, is once, few, many, or a class for clones that have expanded.

j_gene	len	d_gene	v_gene	abundance	CDR3nt	CDR3aa
TRBJ2-5	18	TRBD1	TRBV6-6	-	TGTGCCAGCAGTCACGGACAGGGGGCGCAGGGCGAAACGAGGACCCAGTACTTC	CASSHGQGAQGETRTQYF
TRBJ2-5	15	-	TRBV19	-	TGTGCCAGTAGTAACAGGGGGGGTTATGGAGAGACCCAGTACTTC	CASSNRGGYGETQYF
TRBJ2-3	14	-	TRBV2	-	TGTGCCAGCAGTGAATGGTATTCGCAGGATACGCAGTATTTT	CASSEWYSQDTQYF
TRBJ2-7	15	-	TRBV18	-	TGTGCCAGCTCACCAACGACAGCCCCGTCCTACGAGCAGTACTTC	CASSPTTAPSYEQYF
TRBJ2-5	16	TRBD2	TRBV7-9	-	TGTGCCAGCAGCTCGATAGCGGGGGGATACCAAGAGACCCAGTACTTC	CASSSIAGGYQETQYF
TRBJ2-7	13	TRBD1	TRBV7-2	-	TGTGCCAGCAGCTCTCGGGACAGCTACGAGCAGTACTTC	CASSSRDSYEQYF
TRBJ2-2	16	TRBD1	TRBV5-1	-	TGCGCCAGCAGCTTACAGGGGGTGCGAACCACCGGGGAGCTGTTTTTT	CASSLQGVRTTGELFF
TRBJ2-7	14	-	TRBV5-1	-	TGCGCCAGCTCAGAGCTACAGGGCACCTACGAGCAGTACTTC	CASSELQGTYEQYF
TRBJ2-3	15	TRBD2	TRBV5-1	-	TGCGCCAGCAGGGTACTAGCGGCTAGCACAGATACGCAGTATTTT	CASRVLAASTDTQYF
TRBJ2-6	16	-	TRBV7-9	-	TGTGCCAGCAGCCTTGGCGGTCCTTGGGGGGCCAACGTCCTGACTTTC	CASSLGGPWGANVLTF
TRBJ2-3	15	TRBD2	TRBV5-1	-	TGCGCCAGCAGCTTGGTCGGGGGGGCCGTGGATACGCAGTATTTT	CASSLVGGAVDTQYF
TRBJ2-5	13	-	TRBV12-3/TRBV12-4	-	TGTGCCAGCAGTTTACAGTACCAAGAGACCCAGTACTTC	CASSLQYQETQYF
TRBJ1-4	16	TRBD1	TRBV24-1	-	TGTGCCACCAGTGATCCGCTGACAGGGACGGGTGAAAAACTGTTTTTT	CATSDPLTGTGEKLFF
TRBJ1-2	14	TRBD1	TRBV27	once	TGTGCCAGCAGGCCACCGGGACAGGCCTATGGCTACACCTTC	CASRPPGQAYGYTF
TRBJ1-3	11	TRBD1	TRBV20-1	few	TGCGGCGCGGACAGGGAAAACACCATATATTTT	CGADRENTIYF
TRBJ2-5	16	TRBD2	TRBV30	-	TGTGCCTGGAGTGAATGGAGTAGCGGGAGCCAAGAGACCCAGTACTTC	CAWSEWSSGSQETQYF
TRBJ1-5	14	TRBD1	TRBV19	-	TGTGCCAGTAGTATAGGACAGGGAACTCAGCCCCAGCATTTT	CASSIGQGTQPQHF
TRBJ2-5	15	TRBD2	TRBV7-7	-	TGTGCCAGCAGCTTAGGAGGGACTAGCAGAGAGACCCAGTACTTC	CASSLGGTSRETQYF
TRBJ1-2	16	TRBD1	TRBV6-5	-	TGTGCCAGCAGTTTGGGAGGTTCGACAGGGAAGTATGGCTACACCTTC	CASSLGGSTGKYGYTF
TRBJ1-2	15	TRBD1	TRBV29-1	-	TGCAGCGTTGAACCAGGGACAGGGGAAAACTATGGCTACACCTTC	CSVEPGTGENYGYTF
TRBJ1-2	13	-	TRBV27	-	TGTGCCAGCAGTGCTTCGGGACTTAATGGCTACACCTTC	CASSASGLNGYTF
TRBJ2-2	15	TRBD2	TRBV11-2	-	TGTGCCAGCAGCCAGGGACTAGCAAGAACCGGGGAGCTGTTTTTT	CASSQGLARTGELFF
TRBJ2-2	14	TRBD1	TRBV30	-	TGTGCCTGGAGGGCCAGGGGGCCAACCGGGGAGCTGTTTTTT	CAWRARGPTGELFF
TRBJ2-2	13	-	TRBV6-6	-	TGTGCCCTGGAGGGGCCTAACACCGGGGAGCTGTTTTTT	CALEGPNTGELFF
TRBJ2-7	15	TRBD1	TRBV19	-	TGTGCCAGTAGTACCGGGACAGGGGGCAGCGACGAGCAGTACTTC	CASSTGTGGSDEQYF
TRBJ1-1	15	TRBD1	TRBV11-2	-	TGTGCCAGCAGCTTGGCGACAGGGGCCGACACTGAAGCTTTCTTT	CASSLATGADTEAFF
TRBJ1-3	16	-	TRBV5-4	-	TGTGCCAGCAGCCTCACAGCACTGAGCTCTGGAAACACCATATATTTT	CASSLTALSSGNTIYF
TRBJ2-1	14	-	TRBV25-1	-	TGTGCCAGCAGTGACTTCCCGTACTCCCATGAGCAGTTCTTC	CASSDFPYSHEQFF
TRBJ2-2	14	-	TRBV9	-	TGTGCCAGCAGCGTAGATCCGGGTAGCGGGGAGCTGTTTTTT	CASSVDPGSGELFF
TRBJ1-2	14	-	TRBV7-8	once	TGTGCCAGCAGCTTAGGACAGGACATCTATGGCTACACCTTC	CASSLGQDIYGYTF
TRBJ2-7	13	-	TRBV5-1	-	TGCGCCAGCAGCTTGGGGACAATCTACGAGCAGTACTTC	CASSLGTIYEQYF
TRBJ1-5	13	-	TRBV5-1	-	TGCGCCAGCAGCTTGGCCCCCGATCAGCCCCAGCATTTT	CASSLAPDQPQHF
TRBJ2-3	15	-	TRBV11-3	-	TGTGCCAGCAGCTTGAGGGGGACCACAGGTGATACGCAGTATTTT	CASSLRGTTGDTQYF
TRBJ2-3	15	-	TRBV3-1/TRBV3-2	-	TGTGCCAGCAGCCAAGGCGGGTACTACACAGATACGCAGTATTTT	CASSQGGYYTDTQYF
TRBJ1-5	13	-	TRBV24-1	-	TGTGCCACCAGTGCCTCGACGGGGCAGCCCCAGCATTTT	CATSASTGQPQHF
TRBJ2-5	13	-	TRBV12-5	-	TGTGCTAGTGGTTCGACAGCTCAAGAGACCCAGTACTTC	CASGSTAQETQYF
TRBJ2-2	15	-	TRBV5-1	-	TGCGCCAGCAGTCCATTGCCGGGTTACACCGGGGAGCTGTTTTTT	CASSPLPGYTGELFF
TRBJ1-1	14	-	TRBV6-1	-	TGTGCCAGCAGTGATTGGGAAGACGGGAGAGTAGCTTTCTTT	CASSDWEDGRVAFF
TRBJ2-1	14	-	TRBV30	once	TGTGCCTATTATCAGGAGGCCCCCTACAATGAGCAGTTCTTC	CAYYQEAPYNEQFF
TRBJ2-1	17	TRBD1	TRBV18	-	TGTGCCAGCTCGTTCCGGGACAGGGGTGTGAAACCCAATGAGCAGTTCTTC	CASSFRDRGVKPNEQFF
TRBJ1-1	13	-	TRBV11-3	-	TGTGCCAGCAGCTTAGAAGCGGGGGCTGAAGCTTTCTTT	CASSLEAGAEAFF
TRBJ2-5	15	TRBD1	TRBV5-4	-	TGTGCCAGCAGCTTCAGGACAGGGGGCGAAGAGACCCAGTACTTC	CASSFRTGGEETQYF
TRBJ2-3	16	TRBD2	TRBV6-6	-	TGTGCCAGCAGGAGATCTAGCGGGGGGGTACCAGATACGCAGTATTTT	CASRRSSGGVPDTQYF
TRBJ1-4	13	-	TRBV7-9	-	TGTGCCAGCAGCTCGGCAACTAATGAAAAACTGTTTTTT	CASSSATNEKLFF
TRBJ2-3	15	-	TRBV30	-	TGTGCCTGGAGTCTAGGGGGGGACTACACAGATACGCAGTATTTT	CAWSLGGDYTDTQYF
TRBJ2-1	13	TRBD2	TRBV29-1	once	TGCAGCGTTGAAATGGGACTAGCGGGAGAACAGTTCTTC	CSVEMGLAGEQFF
TRBJ2-1	13	-	TRBV7-3	-	TGTGCCAGCAGCGGACAAAGTATTGGAGAGCAGTTCTTC	CASSGQSIGEQFF
TRBJ2-3	21	TRBD2	TRBV7-6	-	TGTGCCAGCAGCCAACCGGAGACAGGGTCAGGGACTAGCGGGAGGCCCGTAACGCAGTATTTT	CASSQPETGSGTSGRPVTQYF
TRBJ1-1	15	-	TRBV5-1	-	TGCGCCAGCAGCTTGGGTCAGGGGTTGAGGGCTGAAGCTTTCTTT	CASSLGQGLRAEAFF
TRBJ1-2	16	-	TRBV24-1	-	TGTGCCACCAGTGATGGCCAGCAGGGCTATGCCTATGGCTACACCTTC	CATSDGQQGYAYGYTF
TRBJ1-1	14	-	TRBV7-2	once	TGTGCCAGCAGGCCCAACAGGGAAAACACTGAAGCTTTCTTT	CASRPNRENTEAFF
TRBJ2-3	16	TRBD1	TRBV3-1/TRBV3-2	-	TGTGCCAGCAGCCAAGAAACAGGGGGAGAGGTAGATACGCAGTATTTT	CASSQETGGEVDTQYF
TRBJ2-2	13	-	TRBV30	-	TGTGCCTGGAACCACTTACGGGCCGGGGAGCTGTTTTTT	CAWNHLRAGELFF
TRBJ1-6	14	-	TRBV5-1	-	TGCGCCAGCAGCCGGACAGATTATAATTCACCCCTCCACTTT	CASSRTDYNSPLHF
TRBJ1-1	16	TRBD1	TRBV12-5	-	TGTGCTAGTGGTTTGGTTGTGACAGGGATGAACACTGAAGCTTTCTTT	CASGLVVTGMNTEAFF
TRBJ1-2	13	-	TRBV30	many	TGTGCCTGGAGTGTGGAGGCCCACTATGGCTACACCTTC	CAWSVEAHYGYTF
TRBJ1-1	13	-	TRBV6-5	-	TGTGCCAGCAGTTACCAGATGAACACTGAAGCTTTCTTT	CASSYQMNTEAFF
TRBJ2-7	17	TRBD2	TRBV10-3	-	TGTGCCGCTTCAGGGGGCGCAGGGACTAGCGAGAAGTACGAGCAGTACTTC	CAASGGAGTSEKYEQYF